The clone carrying this T cell receptor (beta chain) has a count of ten or more. The data originate from a study of T cells in Graves' hyperthyroidism and ophthalmopathy. The CDR3 totals 16 residues. Germline V gene sequence: CDR1 MNHNS, CDR2 SASEGT. The J segment lost 4 bases and the V segment lost 3 bases, leaving 6 bases of the junction unmatched. No ophthalmopathy progression within 18 months constituted stable Graves' hyperthyroidism. Patients aged 18 to 65 with hyperthyroidism were newly diagnosed, with duration under 2 months. Extraction of PBMCs used 9 to 10 ml of fresh peripheral blood. The source material, RNA transcripts, was used to amplify TCR beta CDR3 regions. First-round RT-PCR of the TCR CDR3 relied on the HTBI primer set. TCRdb re-called the multiplex PCR reads through MiXCR, storing one row per CDR3 protein. The sample includes about 560,000 distinct CDR3 sequences, over 15% of them seen just once.

The sequence was collected from a woman under 30 with Graves' hyperthyroidism. V and J are TRBV6-1 and TRBJ2-5, with 12 bases identical to TRBD1. Sequenced sample: blood. CDR3 protein: CASSDRDRGPSETQYF. The CDR3 nucleotides read TGTGCCAGCAGTGATAGGGACAGGGGGCCTTCAGAGACCCAGTACTTC.